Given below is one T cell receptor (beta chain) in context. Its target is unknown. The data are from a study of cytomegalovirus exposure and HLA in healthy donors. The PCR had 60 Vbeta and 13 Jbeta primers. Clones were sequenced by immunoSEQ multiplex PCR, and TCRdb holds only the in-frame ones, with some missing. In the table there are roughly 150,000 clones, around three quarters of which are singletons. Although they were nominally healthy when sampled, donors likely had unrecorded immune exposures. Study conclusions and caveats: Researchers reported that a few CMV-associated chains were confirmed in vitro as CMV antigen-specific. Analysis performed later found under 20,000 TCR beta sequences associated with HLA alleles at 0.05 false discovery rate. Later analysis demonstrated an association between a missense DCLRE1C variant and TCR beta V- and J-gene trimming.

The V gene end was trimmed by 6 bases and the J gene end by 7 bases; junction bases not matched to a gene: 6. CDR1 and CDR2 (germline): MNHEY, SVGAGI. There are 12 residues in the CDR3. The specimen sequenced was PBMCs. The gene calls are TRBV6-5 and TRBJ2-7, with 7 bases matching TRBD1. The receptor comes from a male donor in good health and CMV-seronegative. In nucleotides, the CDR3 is TGTGCCAGCAGGGACCGGGACAGTGAGCAGTACTTC. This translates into CASRDRDSEQYF.